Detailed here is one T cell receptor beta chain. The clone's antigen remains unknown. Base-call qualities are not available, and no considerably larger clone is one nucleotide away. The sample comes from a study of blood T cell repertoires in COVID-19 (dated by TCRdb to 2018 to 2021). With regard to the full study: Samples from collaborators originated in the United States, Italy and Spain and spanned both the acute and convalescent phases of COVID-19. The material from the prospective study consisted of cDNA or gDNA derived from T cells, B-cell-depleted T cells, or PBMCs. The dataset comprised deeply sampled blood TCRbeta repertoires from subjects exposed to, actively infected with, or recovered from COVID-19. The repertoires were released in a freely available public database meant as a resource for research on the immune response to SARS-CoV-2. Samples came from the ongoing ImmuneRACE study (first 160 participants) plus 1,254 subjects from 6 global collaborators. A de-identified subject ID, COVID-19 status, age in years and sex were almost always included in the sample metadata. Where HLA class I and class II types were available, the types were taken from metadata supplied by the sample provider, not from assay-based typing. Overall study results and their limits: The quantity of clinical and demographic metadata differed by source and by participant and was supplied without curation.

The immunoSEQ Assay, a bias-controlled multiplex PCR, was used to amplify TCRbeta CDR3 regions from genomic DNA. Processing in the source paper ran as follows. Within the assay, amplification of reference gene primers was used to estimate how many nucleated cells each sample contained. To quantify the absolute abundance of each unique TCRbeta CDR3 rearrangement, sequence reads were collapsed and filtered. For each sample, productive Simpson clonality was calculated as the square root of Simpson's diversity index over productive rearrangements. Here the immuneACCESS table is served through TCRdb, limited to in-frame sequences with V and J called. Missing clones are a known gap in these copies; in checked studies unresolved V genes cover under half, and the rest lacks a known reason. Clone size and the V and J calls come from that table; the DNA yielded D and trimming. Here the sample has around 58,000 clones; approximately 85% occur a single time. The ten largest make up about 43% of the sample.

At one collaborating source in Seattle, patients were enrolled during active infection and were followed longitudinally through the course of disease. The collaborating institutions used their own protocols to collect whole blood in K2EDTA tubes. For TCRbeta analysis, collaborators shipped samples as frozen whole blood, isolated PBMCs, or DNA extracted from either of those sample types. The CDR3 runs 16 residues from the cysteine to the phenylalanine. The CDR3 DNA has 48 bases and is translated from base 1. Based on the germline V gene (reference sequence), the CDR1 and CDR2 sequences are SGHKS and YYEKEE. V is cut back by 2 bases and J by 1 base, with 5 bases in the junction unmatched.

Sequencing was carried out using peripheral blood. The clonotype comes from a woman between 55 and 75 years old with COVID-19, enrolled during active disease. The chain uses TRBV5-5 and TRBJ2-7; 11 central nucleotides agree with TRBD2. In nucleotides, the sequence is TGTGCCAGCAGCTTTAGGACTAGCGGGTATTCCTACGAGCAGTACTTC. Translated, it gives CASSFRTSGYSYEQYF.